These 25 T cell receptor beta chains originate from one sample sequenced in a study of T cells in localized non-small cell lung cancer. Using immunoSEQ multiplex PCR, the repertoire was profiled, and TCRdb retains in-frame clones only, with some absent. The sample yields around 29,000 clones, roughly 87% seen once. The sample here was peripheral blood, taken before any cancer treatment. Source of these receptors: a woman aged 40 to 75 with stage I lung adenocarcinoma.

This clone was seen just once. The rearrangement joins TRBV4-3 to TRBJ1-5, with D hard to call. The CDR3 covers 14 residues. Germline values: CDR1 LGHNA, CDR2 YSLEER. V lost 3 bases to trimming and J lost 3 bases, with 9 bases between them. CDR3 bases: TGCGCCAGCAGCCACGACACCTTCAATCAGCCCCAGCATTTT. Protein sequence: CASSHDTFNQPQHF.

This clone appeared once. The rearrangement joins TRBV9 to TRBJ1-6; D gene ambiguous. Germline CDR1 is SGDLS and CDR2 is YYNGEE. The CDR3 is 15 residues long. Trimming took off 3 bases at V and 6 bases at J, with 13 bases between the two ends. In DNA, the CDR3 is TGTGCCAGCAGCGCAGGAGCGCCCTCTAATTCACCCCTCCACTTT. Protein sequence: CASSAGAPSNSPLHF.

This clone has a single count. The CDR3 DNA reads TGTGCCAGCAGCTTGGTGACTCAGAACGAGCAGTACTTC. It is translated as CASSLVTQNEQYF. V gene TRBV7-8 combines with J gene TRBJ2-7, with unresolved D. Trimming took off 3 bases at V and 5 bases at J, with 11 bases between the two ends. Germline CDR1 SGHVS, CDR2 FQNEAQ. The CDR3 has 13 amino acids.

The chain links TRBV7-8 to TRBJ1-2; possible D gene TRBD1, 5 bases. Trimming cost V 3 bases and J 8 bases, with 16 bases left between them. The CDR3 length is 14 residues. Germline V lookup: CDR1 SGHVS, CDR2 FQNEAQ. CDR3 sequence (DNA): TGTGCCAGCAGCTTCGAGCGACGGGGCTACGGCTACACCTTC. This gives the protein CASSFERRGYGYTF.

CDR3 coding DNA: TGTGCCAGCAGCTTAACTGGCGGGGGCTACAATGAGCAGTTCTTC. Its protein is CASSLTGGGYNEQFF. This chain links TRBV7-3 with TRBJ2-1; 7 bases are a match to TRBD2. The length of the CDR3 is 15 residues. Losses at the gene ends were 0 bases for V and 3 bases for J; bases not matched to a gene: 2. Germline loops: CDR1 SGHTA, CDR2 FQGTGA.

This clone appeared once. The J gene is TRBJ2-2, the V gene TRBV19; D uncertain. The germline gives CDR1 LNHDA, CDR2 SQIVND (reference sequence). The CDR3 extends over 17 amino acids. V lost 4 bases and J 0 bases, leaving 15 bases between the germline ends. The CDR3 nucleotides read TGTGCCAGTAGTAAAGGGTTCCAATTCGCGAACACCGGGGAGCTGTTTTTT. The encoded protein is CASSKGFQFANTGELFF.

The chain has TRBV9 and TRBJ1-1; TRBD1 aligns across 7 bases. With V trimmed by 0 bases and J by 0 bases, 5 bases remained unmatched. This CDR3 comprises 16 residues. The germline V gene has CDR1 SGDLS and CDR2 YYNGEE. CDR3 coding DNA: TGTGCCAGCAGCGTAGTGGGGACAGCCATGAACACTGAAGCTTTCTTT. It specifies CASSVVGTAMNTEAFF. Drawing the rest from reference TRBV9 and TRBJ1-1, the complete variable domain is DSGVTQTPKHLITATGQRVTLRCSPRSGDLSVYWYQQSLDQGLQFLIQYYNGEERAKGNILERFSAQQFPDLHSELNLSSLELGDSALYFCASSVVGTAMNTEAFFGQGTRLTVV.

The rearrangement joins TRBV7-9 to TRBJ1-5; possibly TRBD1 for D (6 bases). Germline CDR1 SEHNR, CDR2 FQNEAQ (reference sequence). V lost 6 bases and J lost 7, with 13 bases in between. The CDR3 covers 13 residues. The CDR3 sequence is CASRGDMAQPQHF. CDR3 in DNA: TGTGCCAGCAGAGGGGACATGGCGCAGCCCCAGCATTTT.

This chain joins TRBV4-2 and TRBJ2-1; D tentatively fits TRBD1 or TRBD2 (5 bases each). Germline CDR1 is LGHNA and CDR2 is YNFKEQ. V was trimmed by 0 bases and J by 4 bases, leaving 7 bases between them. The CDR3 loop spans 14 amino acids. CDR3 coding DNA: TGTGCCAGCAGCCAAGAGGGGGAATACAATGAGCAGTTCTTC. Translating it yields CASSQEGEYNEQFF.

The V and J genes are TRBV19 and TRBJ1-5, with no clear D. CDR3 size: 15 residues. The germline V gene encodes CDR1 LNHDA and CDR2 SQIVND (reference sequence). Between the trimmed V and J ends, which lost 0 bases and 6 bases, there was a span of 12 bases. CDR3 in amino acids: CASSIDRGLIQPQHF. In nucleotides, the CDR3 is TGTGCCAGTAGTATAGACCGGGGATTGATTCAGCCCCAGCATTTT.

The chain couples TRBV7-9 to TRBJ2-2; weak D call: TRBD1 (5 bases). Germline CDR1 reads SEHNR; CDR2 reads FQNEAQ (reference sequence). Trimming shortened V by 3 bases and J by 7 bases, and 12 bases separated the two germline ends. The CDR3 is made up of 14 amino acids. This CDR3 reads CASSLGQGSGELFF. The CDR3 DNA reads as TGTGCCAGCAGCTTGGGGCAGGGCAGCGGGGAGCTGTTTTTT.

The chain couples TRBV7-2 to TRBJ1-1; no firm D call. V was pared by 1 base and J by 4 bases, with 13 bases between. The CDR3 is made up of 15 amino acids. The germline V gene has CDR1 SGHTA and CDR2 FQGNSA. The CDR3 DNA is TGTGCCAGCAGCTTAGAAAAGAGTTTTGGCACTGAAGCTTTCTTT. Its translation is CASSLEKSFGTEAFF.

V usage is TRBV18 and J usage is TRBJ2-4, with D uncertain. V was shortened by 3 bases and J by 5 bases, with 14 bases between the two germline ends. Per the germline V gene, CDR1 is KGHSH and CDR2 is LQKENI. The CDR3 extends over 15 amino acids. CDR3 DNA: TGTGCCAGCTCACCCGACCCCGGACCCCAAAACATTCAGTACTTC. This translates into CASSPDPGPQNIQYF.

The chain recombines TRBV5-4 with TRBJ1-2; D possibly corresponds to TRBD1 (5 bases). The V end was cut by 0 bases, the J end by 6 bases, with 9 bases between. This CDR3 region has 13 residues. The germline CDR1 and CDR2 sequences are SGHNT and YYREEE (reference sequence). The CDR3 region has the DNA TGTGCCAGCAGCTTGGGGGGGAAAGATGGCTACACCTTC. Translation gives CASSLGGKDGYTF. The variable domain in full, with the rest retrieved from reference TRBV5-4 and TRBJ1-2, is ETGVTQSPTHLIKTRGQQVTLRCSSQSGHNTVSWYQQALGQGPQFIFQYYREEENGRGNFPPRFSGLQFPNYSSELNVNALELDDSALYLCASSLGGKDGYTFGSGTRLTVV.

This chain uses TRBV19 with TRBJ1-2; D remains unclear. This CDR3 contains 16 residues. Germline V gives CDR1 LNHDA, CDR2 SQIVND (reference sequence). The V gene lost 2 bases and the J gene lost 4 bases, with 17 bases spanning the gap. CDR3 sequence (DNA): TGTGCCAGTAGTATAACCCCTTTGGAGAGCCCCTATGGCTACACCTTC. The encoded protein is CASSITPLESPYGYTF.

The rearrangement joins TRBV27 to TRBJ2-7; D remains unclear. V was shortened by 6 bases and J by 2 bases, with 11 bases between the two germline ends. Germline V lookup: CDR1 MNHEY, CDR2 SMNVEV (reference sequence). CDR3 length: 13 amino acids. This chain's CDR3 is CASRSPATYEQYF. The CDR3 DNA is TGTGCCAGCAGATCCCCGGCCACCTACGAGCAGTACTTC.

The V gene is TRBV4-2, the J gene TRBJ2-1; possible D gene TRBD2, 5 bases. The CDR3 consists of 19 residues. Per germline, CDR1 LGHNA and CDR2 YNFKEQ. The V gene lost 4 bases and the J gene lost 1 base, with 23 bases spanning the gap. The CDR3 DNA follows: TGTGCCAGCAGCCGCGCAGGTAGTATCAGCGGCCCATCCTACAATGAGCAGTTCTTC. Translation gives CASSRAGSISGPSYNEQFF.

The chain has TRBV18 and TRBJ2-2, with D perhaps TRBD1 (6 bases). Germline assignment: CDR1 KGHSH and CDR2 LQKENI. The V end was cut by 4 bases, the J end by 3 bases, with 9 bases between. The CDR3 runs to 14 residues. As DNA, the CDR3 is TGTGCCAGCTCACAGGACAGCTACACCGGGGAGCTGTTTTTT. Amino acid sequence: CASSQDSYTGELFF. Complete variable domain (other parts from reference TRBV18 and TRBJ2-2): NAGVMQNPRHLVRRRGQEARLRCSPMKGHSHVYWYRQLPEEGLKFMVYLQKENIIDESGMPKERFSAEFPKEGPSILRIQQVVRGDSAAYFCASSQDSYTGELFFGEGSRLTVL.

The chain employs TRBV18 and TRBJ2-1; unclear D gene. Per germline, CDR1 KGHSH and CDR2 LQKENI. Trimming removed 1 base from V and 0 bases from J, with 16 bases in between. The CDR3 covers 18 residues. Here the CDR3 DNA reads TGTGCCAGCTCACCACAAACCGCCGACTTAGGCTCCTACAATGAGCAGTTCTTC. As protein: CASSPQTADLGSYNEQFF.

The rearrangement joins TRBV5-1 to TRBJ1-1, with D uncertain. Trimming stripped 4 bases from V and 1 base from J, with 11 bases between. Looked up from germline, CDR1 is SGHRS and CDR2 is YFSETQ. CDR3 length: 14 residues. The DNA of the CDR3 is TGCGCCAGCAGCCCGGCGCGAGGGAACACTGAAGCTTTCTTT. As protein: CASSPARGNTEAFF.

This chain joins TRBV19 and TRBJ2-3; D uncertain. Looked up from germline, CDR1 is LNHDA and CDR2 is SQIVND (reference sequence). The CDR3 runs 15 residues. V was trimmed by 7 bases and J by 0 bases, leaving 14 bases between them. CDR3 sequence (DNA): TGTGCCAGTAAGGTTTCGACTGTCAGCACAGATACGCAGTATTTT. Its protein is CASKVSTVSTDTQYF.

V and J are TRBV4-3 and TRBJ2-7; 9 bases line up with TRBD1. This CDR3 has 17 residues. The germline V gene encodes CDR1 LGHNA and CDR2 YSLEER. J gave up 4 bases and V 0 bases, and 10 bases lay outside the gene matches. CDR3 loop: CASSQEQGQGNRYEQYF. CDR3 bases: TGCGCCAGCAGCCAAGAGCAGGGACAGGGTAATCGTTACGAGCAGTACTTC.

V and J are TRBV7-8 and TRBJ1-4; TRBD1 aligns across 7 bases. This CDR3 region has 19 residues. CDR1 SGHVS and CDR2 FQNEAQ come from the germline V gene. V dropped 5 bases and J dropped 8; count of bases not matched to a gene: 23. DNA of the CDR3: TGTGCCAGCAGCCCCCAACGTTTCAATAACAGGGGCGCTAGAGAAAAACTGTTTTTT. Translation gives CASSPQRFNNRGAREKLFF.

In DNA form, the CDR3 reads TGTGCCAGCAGGCTTGTGGGCCATGAAAAACTGTTTTTT. Translation gives CASRLVGHEKLFF. This chain connects TRBV2 to TRBJ1-4; D gene uncertain. The CDR3 contains 13 residues. Germline V lookup: CDR1 SNHLY, CDR2 FYNNEI. V lost 6 bases, J lost 6 bases, and 11 bases lay in between. Variable domain in full (rest from reference TRBV2 and TRBJ1-4): EPEVTQTPSHQVTQMGQEVILRCVPISNHLYFYWYRQILGQKVEFLVSFYNNEISEKSEIFDDQFSVERPDGSNFTLKIRSTKLEDSAMYFCASRLVGHEKLFFGSGTQLSVL.

This rearrangement joins TRBV7-2 to TRBJ2-3, with 12 bases fitting TRBD2. CDR3 size: 17 residues. Germline V gene sequence: CDR1 SGHTA, CDR2 FQGNSA. Germline trimming cut 2 bases from V and 2 bases from J; bases unmatched to any gene: 5. The CDR3 loop is CASSLFGLAGITDTQYF. CDR3 DNA: TGTGCCAGCAGCTTATTCGGACTAGCGGGGATCACAGATACGCAGTATTTT.